One and the same sample provided the 5 T cell receptor beta chains below, sequenced in a study of cytotoxic CD8 clonotypes in ibrutinib-treated CLL. The method was immunoSEQ multiplex PCR; TCRdb's version includes in-frame clones alone and lacks a portion of them. The sample lists roughly 250,000 clones; 70% were seen once. Sequenced here: PBMCs, sampled after 24 months of ibrutinib treatment. These receptors came from a human donor with chronic lymphocytic leukemia.

This clone occurred a few times. The chain recombines TRBV9 with TRBJ2-5; 12 nucleotides agree with TRBD2. CDR1 and CDR2 from the germline V gene are SGDLS and YYNGEE. This CDR3 is 15 amino acids long. V dropped 0 bases and J dropped 3; count of bases not matched to a gene: 0. CDR3 in DNA: TGTGCCAGCAGCGTAGGGACTAGCGGGGAAGAGACCCAGTACTTC. This sequence encodes CASSVGTSGEETQYF.

The CDR3 loop is CASSLSLGGKEQYF. CDR3 coding DNA: TGTGCCAGCAGTTTATCGTTGGGAGGGAAAGAGCAGTACTTC. The chain joins TRBV27 to TRBJ2-7, with TRBD2 identical over 7 bases. This CDR3 has 14 amino acids. Trimming at V came to 0 bases and at J to 7 bases, leaving 6 bases not matched to a gene. Germline V gene lookup returns CDR1 MNHEY and CDR2 SMNVEV (reference sequence).

The CDR3 sequence is CASSYAGWNEQFF. The CDR3 DNA follows: TGTGCCAGCAGTTACGCGGGTTGGAATGAGCAGTTCTTC. The V gene is TRBV6-5, the J gene TRBJ2-1, with D possibly matching TRBD2 (5 bases). The germline V and J ends were trimmed by 2 bases and 7 bases, with 9 bases remaining between them. Looked up from germline, CDR1 is MNHEY and CDR2 is SVGAGI. This CDR3 comprises 13 residues.

This chain connects TRBV28 to TRBJ2-7; tentatively, D is TRBD1 (5 bases). Germline lookup yields CDR1 MDHEN and CDR2 SYDVKM. This CDR3 region has 12 residues. The V and J ends lost 10 bases and 0 bases respectively, with 10 bases between them. The CDR3 region is CATRQPSYEQYF. The CDR3 region has the DNA TGTGCCACACGACAGCCCTCCTACGAGCAGTACTTC.

The chain links TRBV10-1 to TRBJ2-3, with 9 bases identical to TRBD1. CDR3 length: 15 residues. Germline CDR1 and CDR2: WNHNN and SYGVQD (reference sequence). Germline trimming cut 6 bases from V and 4 bases from J; bases unmatched to any gene: 8. The CDR3 region is CASRAGQGYSDTQYF. CDR3 nucleotide sequence: TGCGCCAGCAGAGCGGGACAGGGATATTCAGATACGCAGTATTTT.